This is a list of T cell receptor beta chains from one sample in a study of blood T cell repertoires in COVID-19. Sequenced by immunoSEQ multiplex PCR; TCRdb stores in-frame clones only, minus some. The profile shows under 150,000 clones, around three quarters of them singletons. The source material was peripheral blood. The receptors here all came from a woman in her seventies with acute or convalescent COVID-19. CDR3s include the opening cysteine and the closing phenylalanine or tryptophan. The order of the fields is clone size, D gene, V gene, J gene, CDR3 length, CDR3 DNA, CDR3 protein. D genes are given only for firm matches. Size tells how often a clone was seen (once, few, many) or the class of an expanded clone, and some rows leave it out.

>few|TRBD2|TRBV2|TRBJ2-3|15
TGTGCCAGCAAGCAATCAGCGGGGGGGCCGGCTACGCAGTATTTT
CASKQSAGGPATQYF
>NA|TRBD2|TRBV6-6|TRBJ2-6|19
TGTGCCAGCAGTCAAAACCTAGCGGGGGGTGGTTCTGGGGCCAACGTCCTGACTTTC
CASSQNLAGGGSGANVLTF
>NA|TRBD1|TRBV4-1|TRBJ2-1|14
TGCGCCAGCAGCCAAGATGGACAGGGTGCTGAGCAGTTCTTC
CASSQDGQGAEQFF
>NA|TRBD2|TRBV7-6|TRBJ2-3|17
TGTGCCAGCAGCTCGGGGATGCTAGCGGGGAGCACAGATACGCAGTATTTT
CASSSGMLAGSTDTQYF
>many|TRBD1|TRBV2|TRBJ1-2|12
TGTGCCACCCAGGCACAGGGGGCGGGCTACACCTTC
CATQAQGAGYTF
>NA|NA|TRBV6-5|TRBJ1-1|13
TGTGCCAGCAGTTATTCGACCGGGGGGGGTGCTTTCTTT
CASSYSTGGGAFF
>NA|NA|TRBV6-5|TRBJ1-2|13
TGTGCCAGCAGGTTGAGTTTTAACTATGGTTACACCTTC
CASRLSFNYGYTF
>NA|NA|TRBV19|TRBJ2-7|15
TGTGCCAGTAGTATCTCGGCAGGCCTCTCCTACGAGCAGTACTTC
CASSISAGLSYEQYF
>NA|TRBD1|TRBV6-5|TRBJ1-3|15
TGTGCCAGCAGCCGGTGGACAGGGTCTGGAAACACCATATATTTT
CASSRWTGSGNTIYF
>NA|TRBD1|TRBV5-1|TRBJ1-2|14
TGCGCCAGCAGCTTTAGACAGGGGGAAGTTGGCTACACCTTC
CASSFRQGEVGYTF
>NA|TRBD1|TRBV6-2/TRBV6-3|TRBJ1-2|16
TGTGCCAGCAGTTACTTTCCGGGACAGGGCCTCTATGGCTACACCTTC
CASSYFPGQGLYGYTF
>NA|TRBD2|TRBV10-3|TRBJ2-2|19
TGTGCCATCAGTGAGTCGAACACTAGCGGGAGGGCCCGGACCGGGGAGCTGTTTTTT
CAISESNTSGRARTGELFF
>NA|TRBD2|TRBV3-1/TRBV3-2|TRBJ2-2|16
TGTGCCAGCAGCCAGAATAGCGGGAGGGCCGCCGGGGAGCTGTTTTTT
CASSQNSGRAAGELFF
>NA|TRBD2|TRBV4-1|TRBJ2-3|19
TGCGCCAGCAGCCAAGACCCTACTAGCGGGGGGGTAAGCACAGATACGCAGTATTTT
CASSQDPTSGGVSTDTQYF
>NA|NA|TRBV27|TRBJ1-5|15
TGTGCCAGCAGTTTACAGGGTGGGAGCAATCAGCCCCAGCATTTT
CASSLQGGSNQPQHF
>NA|NA|TRBV29-1|TRBJ2-1|13
TGCAGCGTTGGAGGAACGTACTACAATGAGCAGTTCTTC
CSVGGTYYNEQFF
>NA|NA|TRBV10-2|TRBJ1-4|15
TGCGCCAGCAGTGAGTCTCCCACAACTAATGAAAAACTGTTTTTT
CASSESPTTNEKLFF
>NA|TRBD1|TRBV19|TRBJ1-2|13
TGTGCCAGTACGACAGGGGCGCCCAATGGCTACACCTTC
CASTTGAPNGYTF
>NA|TRBD1|TRBV6-2/TRBV6-3|TRBJ1-6|19
TGTGCCAGCAGTTCTTACAGGACAGGTCCGAGCTCCTATAATTCACCCCTCCACTTT
CASSSYRTGPSSYNSPLHF
>NA|NA|TRBV3-1/TRBV3-2|TRBJ1-5|15
TGTGCCAGCAGCCAGGCCCAGGGCACCAATCAGCCCCAGCATTTT
CASSQAQGTNQPQHF
>medium-sized|TRBD1|TRBV4-2|TRBJ1-1|14
TGTGCCAGCAGCCTAGGACAGGGACAAACTGAAGCTTTCTTT
CASSLGQGQTEAFF
>NA|TRBD2|TRBV29-1|TRBJ2-1|13
TGCAGCGTATCTAGCGGGGGGAACAATGAGCAGTTCTTC
CSVSSGGNNEQFF
>NA|TRBD1|TRBV10-2|TRBJ2-2|14
TGCGCCAGCTTGGGACAGGTGGACACCGGGGAGCTGTTTTTT
CASLGQVDTGELFF
>NA|TRBD1|TRBV7-9|TRBJ2-2|15
TGTGCCAGCAGCTTAGTGGGACAGTCCACCGGGGAGCTGTTTTTT
CASSLVGQSTGELFF
>few|NA|TRBV7-6|TRBJ2-2|14
TGTGCCAGCAGCTTAGGAGTTCAGGGCGGGGAGCTGTTTTTT
CASSLGVQGGELFF
>NA|TRBD1|TRBV5-1|TRBJ2-5|16
TGCGCCAGCAGCACCTCCGGGACAGGGGACCTAGAGACCCAGTACTTC
CASSTSGTGDLETQYF
>NA|NA|TRBV4-1|TRBJ2-6|19
TGCGCCAGCAGCCAAGATTTACAGGCGAGAGCCTCTGGGGCCAACGTCCTGACTTTC
CASSQDLQARASGANVLTF
>NA|NA|TRBV2|TRBJ2-3|13
TGTGCCAGCAGTCTTGGAGGCACAGATACGCAGTATTTT
CASSLGGTDTQYF
>NA|NA|TRBV27|TRBJ2-3|15
TGTGCCAGCAGCCTAGGGGCGACTAGCACAGATACGCAGTATTTT
CASSLGATSTDTQYF
>few|NA|TRBV7-9|TRBJ1-4|14
TGTGCCAGCAGCTTAGGGTCAACAGGGGAAAAACTGTTTTTT
CASSLGSTGEKLFF